This record looks at one TCR beta chain sequence and its context. Its antigen is unidentified. Absent ophthalmopathy progression within 18 months defined stable Graves' hyperthyroidism. Each diagnosis drew on symptoms, thyroxine, TRAb, thyroid ultrasound and orbital computed tomography findings. It was RNA transcripts that yielded the amplified TCR beta CDR3 regions. TCR CDR3 underwent first-round RT-PCR with the HTBI primer set. TCRdb reanalysed the multiplex PCR reads using MiXCR and keeps one entry per CDR3 protein. The repertoire consists of 300,000 or so distinct CDR3 sequences, with over 20% occurring once and the leading ten covering around half. These data come from a study of T cells in Graves' hyperthyroidism and ophthalmopathy. Study overall: Blood was drawn when the patient was first diagnosed and still untreated. Whole-study results and caveats: Patients with ophthalmopathy were separated from those with stable hyperthyroidism by a 13 V-J model.

V was shortened by 6 bases and J by 0 bases, with 17 bases between the two germline ends. The CDR3 has 15 amino acids. Germline V gives CDR1 DFQATT, CDR2 SNEGSKA (reference sequence). Input material: blood. V gene TRBV20-1 combines with J gene TRBJ1-1; D not resolved. The TCR comes from a woman aged 45-65 years with Graves' hyperthyroidism. CDR3 nucleotide sequence: TGCAGTGCGGTCCTAGGCGGACCGATGAACACTGAAGCTTTCTTT. Translation gives CSAVLGGPMNTEAFF.